This entry lists 29 T cell receptor beta chains sequenced from one sample in a study of blood T cell repertoires in COVID-19. Produced via immunoSEQ multiplex PCR; TCRdb's table is partial and in-frame only. The table includes approximately 200,000 clones, approximately 83% detected once. Sequencing input: peripheral blood. These receptors all stem from a man between 60 and 75 years old with acute or convalescent COVID-19.

This clone was observed a single time. This chain joins TRBV21-1 and TRBJ1-5; no check of the table's D call, TRBD1, against the DNA was made. TRBV21-1 is an annotated pseudogene. CDR3 length equals 14 residues. The CDR3 loop is CASSRGQCNQPQHF. CDR3 nucleotides: TGTGCCAGCAGCCGTGGACAATGCAATCAGCCCCAGCATTTT.

The J gene is TRBJ2-1, the V gene TRBV10-3; 7 bases align to TRBD2. The V gene end was trimmed by 2 bases and the J gene end by 2 bases; junction bases not matched to a gene: 3. The CDR3 covers 15 residues. CDR1 and CDR2 (germline): ENHRY, SYGVKD. The CDR3 loop is CAISEREAAYNEQFF. CDR3 sequence (DNA): TGTGCCATCAGTGAGCGGGAGGCAGCCTACAATGAGCAGTTCTTC.

The J gene is TRBJ2-3, the V gene TRBV4-1, with 7 bases that match TRBD2. V lost 4 bases to trimming and J lost 0 bases; unmatched junction nucleotides: 4. Germline V gene lookup returns CDR1 MGHRA and CDR2 YSYEKL. The length of the CDR3 is 15 residues. CDR3 coding DNA: TGCGCCAGCAGCCCTAGCGGCCCTAGCACAGATACGCAGTATTTT. It specifies CASSPSGPSTDTQYF.

The rearrangement uses TRBV28 and TRBJ2-7, with TRBD2 as a possible D gene (7 bases). The CDR3 is 13 residues long. Trimming cost V 4 bases and J 6 bases, with 13 bases left between them. Germline assignment: CDR1 MDHEN and CDR2 SYDVKM. The CDR3 bases are TGTGCCAGCAGTTATAGAGGGGGGGCCGAGCAGTACTTC. Encoded protein: CASSYRGGAEQYF.

The chain uses TRBV28 and TRBJ2-6, with 11 bases fitting TRBD1. Germline CDR1 is MDHEN and CDR2 is SYDVKM. V lost 4 bases and J lost 2; bases outside the gene matches: 7. The CDR3 runs 18 residues. The CDR3 spells CASSSSGTGGTGANVLTF. CDR3 coding DNA: TGTGCCAGCAGTTCATCCGGGACAGGGGGAACTGGGGCCAACGTCCTGACTTTC.

V gene TRBV30 combines with J gene TRBJ1-5; D is perhaps TRBD1 (6 bases). This CDR3 region has 13 residues. V lost 4 bases and J lost 2, with 9 bases in between. Germline CDR1 and CDR2: GTSNPN and SVGIG (reference sequence). This CDR3 is CAWNEGGNQPQHF. The DNA for the CDR3 is TGTGCCTGGAATGAGGGGGGCAATCAGCCCCAGCATTTT.

DNA for the CDR3: TGTGCCAGCAGTTCGGGACAGGGGAACCTTGGGGACCTCTACGAGCAGTACTTC. Translated, it gives CASSSGQGNLGDLYEQYF. V usage is TRBV28 and J usage is TRBJ2-7; TRBD1 matches at 10 bases. CDR1 MDHEN and CDR2 SYDVKM come from the germline V gene. The CDR3 runs 18 residues. J was trimmed by 3 bases and V by 4 bases; bases with no gene match: 15.

The V gene is TRBV4-2, the J gene TRBJ1-4; 10 bases align to TRBD1. Looked up from germline, CDR1 is LGHNA and CDR2 is YNFKEQ. The trim removed 0 bases at V and 7 bases at J, leaving 5 bases unmatched. The CDR3 spans 16 residues. In DNA, the CDR3 is TGTGCCAGCAGCCAAGACCGGGACAGGGGCCCTGAAAAACTGTTTTTT. Protein product: CASSQDRDRGPEKLFF.

This CDR3 is CASSPGSGRDEKLFF. CDR3 bases: TGTGCCAGCAGCCCCGGCTCGGGGAGGGATGAAAAACTGTTTTTT. The chain recombines TRBV3-1 (or the pseudogene TRBV3-2) with TRBJ1-4; D is uncertain. The V and J ends lost 4 bases and 6 bases respectively, with 15 bases between them. The CDR3 has 15 amino acids. The germline CDR1 and CDR2 sequences are LGHDT and YNNKEL (reference sequence).

V and J are TRBV7-8 and TRBJ2-7, with 12 bases fitting TRBD2. CDR1 is SGHVS and CDR2 is FQNEAQ in the germline V gene. J was trimmed by 4 bases and V by 5 bases; bases with no gene match: 6. CDR3 length: 15 amino acids. The CDR3 spells CASSTSSGRVYEQYF. The CDR3 DNA sequence: TGTGCCAGCAGCACCTCTAGCGGGAGGGTGTACGAGCAGTACTTC.

The chain recombines TRBV7-2 with TRBJ1-1; D may be TRBD1 (6 bases). V was trimmed by 7 bases and J by 7 bases, leaving 22 bases between them. The CDR3 is made up of 15 amino acids. Germline V gene sequence: CDR1 SGHTA, CDR2 FQGNSA. As DNA, the CDR3 is TGTGCCAGCATCCTCCCGGGGGGGCCGCGAAATGAAGCTTTCTTT. This translates into CASILPGGPRNEAFF.

The chain recombines TRBV19 with TRBJ2-7; the D gene is possibly TRBD1 (5 bases). V lost 5 bases to trimming and J lost 0 bases, with 14 bases between them. The CDR3 sequence is 15 residues long. Germline V gene sequence: CDR1 LNHDA, CDR2 SQIVND (reference sequence). The CDR3 DNA is TGTGCCAGTAGTCCGACCCGGACACGCTCCTACGAGCAGTACTTC. This encodes CASSPTRTRSYEQYF.

Written as DNA, the CDR3 is TGTGCCAGCAGTTACGCACAGGGAGTTACCGAAGCTTTCTTT. Protein: CASSYAQGVTEAFF. This sequence joins TRBV6-6 and TRBJ1-1; the D gene is possibly TRBD1 (6 bases). With 2 bases removed from V and 8 bases from J, the gap between germline ends came to 15 bases. The germline gives CDR1 MNHNY, CDR2 SVGAGI (reference sequence). The CDR3 is 14 residues long.

The chain couples TRBV7-2 to TRBJ1-1; D gene uncertain. V lost 1 base, J lost 4 bases, and 10 bases lay in between. CDR3 length equals 14 residues. Germline V lookup: CDR1 SGHTA, CDR2 FQGNSA. CDR3 DNA sequence: TGTGCCAGCAGCTTAGTGGGGAGTGCCACTGAAGCTTTCTTT. The encoded protein is CASSLVGSATEAFF.

The V gene is TRBV3-1 (or the pseudogene TRBV3-2), the J gene TRBJ2-7; TRBD2 is a possible D gene (5 bases). This CDR3 spans 15 amino acids. Germline V gene sequence: CDR1 LGHDT, CDR2 YNNKEL (reference sequence). The germline V and J ends were trimmed by 4 bases and 5 bases, with 18 bases remaining between them. DNA of the CDR3: TGTGCCAGCAGCCCGTTTACCCACCCCGGGGACGAGCAGTACTTC. Translating gives CASSPFTHPGDEQYF.

This chain connects TRBV28 to TRBJ2-7, with 8 bases identical to TRBD1. Germline loops: CDR1 MDHEN, CDR2 SYDVKM. V gave up 2 bases and J gave up 2 bases; unmatched junction bases: 5. The CDR3 contains 15 residues. The CDR3 DNA sequence: TGTGCCAGCAGTTTACACGACAGGGGACCCTACGAGCAGTACTTC. Protein product: CASSLHDRGPYEQYF.

The genes are TRBV19 and TRBJ1-1, with D uncertain. Germline values: CDR1 LNHDA, CDR2 SQIVND (reference sequence). Between the trimmed V and J ends, which lost 7 bases and 1 base, there was a span of 16 bases. This CDR3 contains 15 residues. CDR3 protein: CASTLAKARNTEAFF. In DNA, the CDR3 is TGTGCCAGTACTTTAGCAAAGGCACGGAACACTGAAGCTTTCTTT. Looking up the rest from reference TRBV19 and TRBJ1-1 gives the full variable domain: DGGITQSPKYLFRKEGQNVTLSCEQNLNHDAMYWYRQDPGQGLRLIYYSQIVNDFQKGDIAEGYSVSREKKESFPLTVTSAQKNPTAFYLCASTLAKARNTEAFFGQGTRLTVV.

This chain links TRBV28 with TRBJ2-1; 7 bases match TRBD1. The germline V gene encodes CDR1 MDHEN and CDR2 SYDVKM. V shed 5 bases, J shed 0 bases, and the junction held 7 bases outside the gene matches. This CDR3 region has 16 residues. In nucleotides, the CDR3 is TGTGCCAGCAGTCCCGACAGGGTCGCCTCCTACAATGAGCAGTTCTTC. Its protein product is CASSPDRVASYNEQFF.

The J gene is TRBJ2-7, the V gene TRBV5-5; 12 bases line up with TRBD2. V dropped 3 bases and J dropped 0; count of bases not matched to a gene: 4. CDR1 is SGHKS, CDR2 YYEKEE, per germline (reference sequence). The CDR3 extends over 16 amino acids. This CDR3 is CASSSTSGGSSYEQYF. CDR3 sequence (DNA): TGTGCCAGCAGCTCGACTAGCGGGGGAAGCTCCTACGAGCAGTACTTC.

V gene TRBV19 combines with J gene TRBJ1-1, with D possibly TRBD1 on 5 matching bases. The CDR3 totals 12 residues. Deletions cut 7 bases from V and 9 bases from J, with 15 bases between. Per the germline V gene, CDR1 is LNHDA and CDR2 is SQIVND (reference sequence). CDR3 nucleotide sequence: TGTGCCAGTACCCAGAAGGGGTTACAAGCTTTCTTT. Translation gives CASTQKGLQAFF.

In this sample, this clone turned up once. CDR3 amino acids: CASRKTGTTNEKLFF. The CDR3, as DNA: TGCGCCAGCAGGAAGACAGGGACGACTAATGAAAAACTGTTTTTT. The chain carries TRBV10-2 and TRBJ1-4, with 7 nucleotides matching TRBD1. The V gene end was trimmed by 6 bases and the J gene end by 2 bases; junction bases not matched to a gene: 6. CDR1 is WSHSY and CDR2 is SAAADI in the germline V gene. The CDR3 has 15 amino acids.

The rearrangement links TRBV6-5 to TRBJ1-6, with a tentative D call TRBD1 (5 bases). The CDR3 sequence is 16 residues long. Germline assignment: CDR1 MNHEY and CDR2 SVGAGI. V was shortened by 0 bases and J by 8 bases, with 14 bases between the two germline ends. CDR3 nucleotide sequence: TGTGCCAGCAGTTACTCGGGGGGACGAGGGGATTCACCCCTCCACTTT. Its translation: CASSYSGGRGDSPLHF.

The chain uses TRBV7-9 and TRBJ1-4; tentative D call: TRBD1 (5 bases). The CDR3 has 15 amino acids. Trimming took off 5 bases at V and 6 bases at J, with 16 bases between the two ends. Germline values: CDR1 SEHNR, CDR2 FQNEAQ (reference sequence). CDR3 region: CASSKGTGADEKLFF. As DNA, the CDR3 is TGTGCCAGCAGCAAAGGTACTGGGGCGGATGAAAAACTGTTTTTT.

The table lists this clone with a count of one. This rearrangement joins TRBV7-2 to TRBJ2-3, with D perhaps matching TRBD2 (6 bases). V was trimmed by 0 bases and J by 8 bases, leaving 9 bases between them. Germline V lookup: CDR1 SGHTA, CDR2 FQGNSA. This CDR3 has 13 amino acids. In DNA, the CDR3 is TGTGCCAGCAGCTTAGCGGGGCGGGGTACGCAGTATTTT. Its translation: CASSLAGRGTQYF.

DNA for the CDR3: TGTGCCAGTAGTATTGGGGGGGGTAAGGGCAATCAGCCCCAGCATTTT. It specifies CASSIGGGKGNQPQHF. This chain links TRBV19 with TRBJ1-5, with a possible D match to TRBD1 (5 bases). Germline CDR1 reads LNHDA; CDR2 reads SQIVND (reference sequence). V was clipped by 3 bases and J by 2 bases, with 14 bases between them. The CDR3 contains 16 residues.

The chain links TRBV6-5 to TRBJ1-6; the match to TRBD1 covers 7 bases. Looked up from germline, CDR1 is MNHEY and CDR2 is SVGAGI. The V and J ends lost 6 bases and 7 bases, in that order; junction bases with no gene match: 6. CDR3 length: 14 amino acids. The CDR3 DNA is TGTGCCAGCAGCCCCGGACAGGCGAATTCACCCCTCCACTTT. Translation: CASSPGQANSPLHF.

This chain links TRBV6-2 or TRBV6-3 with TRBJ1-1; D possibly corresponds to TRBD1 (5 bases). V was clipped by 5 bases and J by 4 bases, with 17 bases between them. The CDR3 has 15 amino acids. Germline CDR1 reads MNHEY; CDR2 reads SVGEGT. The CDR3 here is CASSQPWGLGTEAFF. Written as DNA, the CDR3 is TGTGCCAGCAGTCAACCTTGGGGCTTGGGCACTGAAGCTTTCTTT.

This chain joins TRBV6-5 and TRBJ1-2; D is possibly TRBD1 (6 bases). The CDR3 extends over 14 amino acids. V was trimmed by 6 bases and J by 0 bases, leaving 11 bases between them. The germline V gene encodes CDR1 MNHEY and CDR2 SVGAGI. CDR3 DNA sequence: TGTGCCAGCAGGGGGGCAGGGACTAACTATGGCTACACCTTC. Its translation: CASRGAGTNYGYTF.

The chain combines TRBV19 with TRBJ2-2, with D possibly TRBD2 on 5 matching bases. V was pared by 6 bases and J by 5 bases, with 22 bases between. Germline V gives CDR1 LNHDA, CDR2 SQIVND (reference sequence). This CDR3 comprises 17 residues. Here the CDR3 reads CASSPHRGQGWTGELFF. The DNA for the CDR3 is TGTGCCAGTAGCCCCCACAGAGGGCAAGGGTGGACCGGGGAGCTGTTTTTT.